This T cell receptor (beta chain) was sequenced for a study of T cell responses to AZD1222 COVID-19 vaccine. Study observations and caveats: Mostly white British, mostly female donors; authors suggested clonal diversity may be underestimated. Sampling captured repertoires only after the peak T cell response.

The protocol was immunoSEQ multiplex PCR, while the TCRdb copy is restricted to in-frame clones and leaves out a portion. The sample has about 150,000 clones, roughly nine tenths seen once. With respect to this clone: The target antigen is unknown.

This clonotype originated in an adult in good health. The source was peripheral blood, collected on day 0 of AZD1222 vaccination.

The CDR3 is CASSITSGSAPPYF. DNA for the CDR3: TGTGCCAGTAGTATAACTAGCGGGAGCGCACCGCCGTACTTC. The chain combines TRBV19 with TRBJ2-7; 11 nucleotides agree with TRBD2. This CDR3 contains 14 residues. V lost 2 bases to trimming and J lost 12 bases; unmatched junction nucleotides: 9. Germline CDR1 and CDR2: LNHDA and SQIVND (reference sequence). The full variable domain, rest sourced from reference TRBV19 and TRBJ2-7, is DGGITQSPKYLFRKEGQNVTLSCEQNLNHDAMYWYRQDPGQGLRLIYYSQIVNDFQKGDIAEGYSVSREKKESFPLTVTSAQKNPTAFYLCASSITSGSAPPYFGPGTRLTVT.